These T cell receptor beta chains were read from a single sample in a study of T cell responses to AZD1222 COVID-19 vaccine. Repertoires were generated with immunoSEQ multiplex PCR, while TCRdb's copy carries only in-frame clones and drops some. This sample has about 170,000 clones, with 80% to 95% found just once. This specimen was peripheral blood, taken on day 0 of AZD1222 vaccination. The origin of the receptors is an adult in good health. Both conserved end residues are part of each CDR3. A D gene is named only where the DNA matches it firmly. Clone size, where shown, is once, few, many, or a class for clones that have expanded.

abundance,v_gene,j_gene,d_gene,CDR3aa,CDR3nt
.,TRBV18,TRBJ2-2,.,CASSPYTGELFF,TGTGCCAGCTCACCTTACACCGGGGAGCTGTTTTTT
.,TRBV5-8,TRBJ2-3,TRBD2,CASSLRLAGLISTDTQYF,TGTGCCAGCAGCTTGAGACTAGCGGGCTTAATAAGCACAGATACGCAGTATTTT
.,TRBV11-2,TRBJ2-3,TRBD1,CASSLRDRGSVDTQYF,TGTGCCAGCAGCTTACGGGACAGGGGGAGTGTTGATACGCAGTATTTT
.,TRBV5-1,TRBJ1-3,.,CASSSLGGSGNTIYF,TGCGCCAGCAGCTCCCTCGGGGGCTCTGGAAACACCATATATTTT
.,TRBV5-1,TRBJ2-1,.,CASSLSQGSYNEQFF,TGCGCCAGCAGCTTGTCACAGGGCTCCTACAATGAGCAGTTCTTC
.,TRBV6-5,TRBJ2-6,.,CASSPGISGANVLTF,TGTGCCAGCAGTCCTGGGATCTCTGGGGCCAACGTCCTGACTTTC
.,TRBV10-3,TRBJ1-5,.,CAISDGRANQPQHF,TGTGCCATCAGTGACGGGAGGGCAAATCAGCCCCAGCATTTT
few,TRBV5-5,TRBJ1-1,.,CASSLVGGWAFF,TGTGCCAGCAGCTTGGTTGGGGGCTGGGCTTTCTTT
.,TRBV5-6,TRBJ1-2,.,CASRPLGGAEYGYTF,TGTGCCAGCAGACCTCTTGGGGGGGCGGAATATGGCTACACCTTC
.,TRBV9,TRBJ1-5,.,CASAGGPGQPQHF,TGTGCCAGCGCGGGGGGGCCGGGTCAGCCCCAGCATTTT
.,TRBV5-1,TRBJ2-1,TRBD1,CASSYRGPYNEQFF,TGCGCCAGCAGCTACAGGGGTCCCTACAATGAGCAGTTCTTC
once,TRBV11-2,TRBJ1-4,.,CASRPPGAGFNEKLFF,TGTGCCAGCAGGCCTCCCGGCGCCGGATTTAATGAAAAACTGTTTTTT
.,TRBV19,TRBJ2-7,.,CASSIPGRSYEQYF,TGTGCCAGTAGTATCCCGGGGAGGTCCTACGAGCAGTACTTC
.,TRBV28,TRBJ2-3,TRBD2,CASRESSAGSIDTQYF,TGTGCCAGCAGAGAGAGTTCAGCGGGAAGCATAGATACGCAGTATTTT
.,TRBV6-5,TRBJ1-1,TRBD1,CASIKTRQGSTEAFF,TGTGCCAGCATTAAGACCAGACAGGGCTCCACTGAAGCTTTCTTT
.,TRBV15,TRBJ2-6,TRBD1,CATSRKPTGTGANVLTF,TGTGCCACCAGCAGGAAACCGACAGGGACCGGGGCCAACGTCCTGACTTTC
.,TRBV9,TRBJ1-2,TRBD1,CASSSSLGQGHGYTF,TGTGCCAGCAGCTCGTCCTTAGGACAGGGGCATGGCTACACCTTC
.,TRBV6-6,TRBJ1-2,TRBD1,CASYTQGDYGYTF,TGTGCCAGCTATACTCAGGGGGACTATGGCTACACCTTC
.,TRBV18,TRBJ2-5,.,CASSVLAKIETQYF,TGTGCCAGCTCAGTCTTGGCCAAAATAGAGACCCAGTACTTC
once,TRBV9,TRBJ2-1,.,CASSARGWPGDEQFF,TGTGCCAGCAGCGCCCGCGGGTGGCCGGGGGATGAGCAGTTCTTC
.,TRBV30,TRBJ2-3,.,CAWSALGGWSTDTQYF,TGTGCCTGGAGTGCCCTAGGGGGGTGGAGCACAGATACGCAGTATTTT
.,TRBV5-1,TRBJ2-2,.,CASSLGDVTGELFF,TGCGCCAGCAGCTTGGGGGATGTCACCGGGGAGCTGTTTTTT
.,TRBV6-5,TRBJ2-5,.,CASSSIPASEETQYF,TGTGCCAGCAGTTCCATCCCAGCTAGCGAAGAGACCCAGTACTTC
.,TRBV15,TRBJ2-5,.,CATSREGATEETQYF,TGTGCCACCAGCAGAGAGGGCGCGACCGAAGAGACCCAGTACTTC
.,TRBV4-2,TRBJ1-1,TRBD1,CASSQDLTGRWAFF,TGTGCCAGCAGCCAAGATCTGACAGGGAGGTGGGCTTTCTTT
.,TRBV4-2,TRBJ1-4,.,CASSLTASTNEKLFF,TGTGCCAGCAGCCTGACAGCTTCAACTAATGAAAAACTGTTTTTT
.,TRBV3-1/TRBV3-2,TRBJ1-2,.,CASSQWTVSGYTF,TGTGCCAGCAGCCAATGGACCGTAAGTGGCTACACCTTC
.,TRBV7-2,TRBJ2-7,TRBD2,CASSPELAGSYEQYF,TGTGCCAGCAGCCCTGAACTAGCGGGGTCCTACGAGCAGTACTTC
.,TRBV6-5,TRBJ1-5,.,CASSSRRDSNQPQHF,TGTGCCAGCAGTTCCCGACGTGATAGCAATCAGCCCCAGCATTTT
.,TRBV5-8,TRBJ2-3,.,CASSPARGQIDTQYF,TGTGCCAGCAGCCCGGCTCGGGGGCAAATAGATACGCAGTATTTT
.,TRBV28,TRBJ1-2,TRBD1,CASSFLRQGHGYTF,TGTGCCAGCAGTTTCCTTCGACAGGGGCATGGCTACACCTTC
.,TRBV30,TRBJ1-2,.,CAWNPTGSLYGYTF,TGTGCCTGGAATCCGACAGGATCCCTCTATGGCTACACCTTC
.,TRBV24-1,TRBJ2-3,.,CATSDPGVGTDTQYF,TGTGCCACCAGTGATCCAGGGGTGGGGACAGATACGCAGTATTTT
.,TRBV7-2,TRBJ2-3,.,CASSPTPRVDTQYF,TGTGCCAGCAGCCCTACTCCCAGGGTGGATACGCAGTATTTT
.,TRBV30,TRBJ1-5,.,CAWSRTVGQPQHF,TGTGCCTGGAGTCGGACAGTTGGTCAGCCCCAGCATTTT
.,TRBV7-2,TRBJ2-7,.,CASSLGSRGQTQYF,TGTGCCAGCAGCTTAGGGAGTCGTGGTCAGACGCAGTACTTC
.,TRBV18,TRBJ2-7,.,CASSLQGPGLGEYEQYF,TGTGCCAGCTCACTGCAGGGGCCGGGGCTCGGAGAATACGAGCAGTACTTC